This T cell receptor beta chain is drawn from a study of T cell responses to AZD1222 COVID-19 vaccine. Sequencing used immunoSEQ multiplex PCR; TCRdb keeps in-frame clones, though not all of them. The repertoire holds more than 250,000 clones, approximately 93% seen once, with roughly 0.6% in the top ten. Deletions cut 8 bases from V and 5 bases from J, with 26 bases between. CDR1 and CDR2 from the germline V gene are KGHDR and SFDVKD. The CDR3 runs to 17 residues. The receptor was isolated from an adult in good health. This sequence joins TRBV24-1 and TRBJ1-2; D might be TRBD1 (5 bases). The material was peripheral blood, obtained on day 0 of AZD1222 vaccination. DNA for the CDR3: TGTGCCACCAAAGCCACGCAGGGCACCCCTAGATTATATGGCTACACCTTC. Translation: CATKATQGTPRLYGYTF.